This entry lists 6 T cell receptor beta chains sequenced from one sample in a study of metastatic and nonmetastatic thyroid tumors. TCRdb re-clonotyped the PCR reads through MiXCR. The sample carries 25,000 to 30,000 clones, 16% recorded once. Thyroid surgery was preceded by no treatment in any patient. The source material was blood. These receptors were taken from a male donor with papillary thyroid cancer or a benign thyroid nodule (not recorded which). Some clones in this sample may be carry-over from other donors' samples.

This clone has just a few counts. One end of the junction is discordant with germline, which a read error may explain. The J gene is TRBJ1-2, the V gene TRBV28; the D gene is possibly TRBD1 (6 bases). This CDR3 spans 14 amino acids. The V gene's germline CDR1 is MDHEN and CDR2 SYDVKM. The CDR3 region has the DNA TGTGCCATCAGTTCCCTACAGGGCCTCTATGGCTACACCTTC. This codes for CAISSLQGLYGYTF.

CDR3 protein: CASSTQGGTEAFF. The CDR3 region has the DNA TGTGCCAGCAGCACGCAGGGGGGCACTGAAGCTTTCTTT. The chain recombines TRBV7-2 with TRBJ1-1, with 7 nucleotides matching TRBD1. V was pared by 5 bases and J by 4 bases, with 4 bases of the junction left unmatched. Germline lookup yields CDR1 SGHTA and CDR2 FQGNSA. This CDR3 is 13 amino acids long.

This clone appeared many times. The V call is TRBV4-1, the J call TRBJ1-5, with 7 bases identical to TRBD1. The CDR3 is 16 amino acids. The J segment lost 11 bases and the V segment lost 2 bases, leaving 15 bases of the junction unmatched. Germline V gene data show CDR1 as MGHRA and CDR2 as YSYEKL. This CDR3 reads CASSQPGQQPPPAQHF. Here the CDR3 DNA reads TGCGCCAGCAGCCAACCGGGACAGCAGCCCCCCCCAGCCCAGCATTTT.

This clone was found many times. The chain combines TRBV5-1 with TRBJ1-5; D unresolved. Trimming left V 5 bases short and J 7 bases short, with 13 bases between. The CDR3 runs 13 residues. Germline V gene data show CDR1 as SGHRS and CDR2 as YFSETQ. The CDR3 protein is CASSEGPGQPQHF. The DNA of the CDR3 is TGCGCCAGCAGTGAAGGCCCAGGACAGCCCCAGCATTTT.

At least ten counts were recorded for this clone. The chain uses TRBV4-2 and TRBJ2-7, with D possibly TRBD2 on 5 matching bases. This CDR3 spans 14 amino acids. The germline V gene has CDR1 LGHNA and CDR2 YNFKEQ. V shed 0 bases and J shed 9 bases, with 15 bases lying between them. Here the CDR3 reads CASSQDSEVYLQYF. CDR3 in DNA: TGTGCCAGCAGCCAAGATTCGGAGGTCTATTTGCAGTACTTC.

This clone came up many times. CDR3 amino acids: CASSEGRADEQYF. CDR3 coding DNA: TGTGCCAGCAGCGAGGGAAGGGCCGACGAGCAGTACTTC. The genes are TRBV5-6 and TRBJ2-7; weak D call: TRBD2 (5 bases). V dropped 4 bases and J dropped 5 bases, with 13 bases sitting between them. CDR3 size: 13 residues. Germline V gives CDR1 SGHDT, CDR2 YYEEEE.